This T cell receptor beta chain was found in a study of blood T cell repertoires in COVID-19. The overall study: From T cells, B-cell-depleted T cells, or PBMCs came the material, which was cDNA or gDNA.

Clones were read by immunoSEQ multiplex PCR, and TCRdb kept only the in-frame ones, dropping some. The sample holds fewer than 250,000 clones, around 80% seen once. This CDR3 has 15 residues. Between the trimmed V and J ends, which lost 1 base and 7 bases, there was a span of 14 bases. Germline V gene data show CDR1 as MNHEY and CDR2 as SMNVEV (reference sequence). Specimen: peripheral blood. This TCR came from a man aged 50 to 59 with active or convalescent COVID-19. The rearrangement uses TRBV27 and TRBJ1-5, with D possibly being TRBD1 (5 bases). This CDR3 is CASSLLGGRGQPQHF. CDR3 nucleotide sequence: TGTGCCAGCAGTTTATTGGGGGGACGCGGGCAGCCCCAGCATTTT.